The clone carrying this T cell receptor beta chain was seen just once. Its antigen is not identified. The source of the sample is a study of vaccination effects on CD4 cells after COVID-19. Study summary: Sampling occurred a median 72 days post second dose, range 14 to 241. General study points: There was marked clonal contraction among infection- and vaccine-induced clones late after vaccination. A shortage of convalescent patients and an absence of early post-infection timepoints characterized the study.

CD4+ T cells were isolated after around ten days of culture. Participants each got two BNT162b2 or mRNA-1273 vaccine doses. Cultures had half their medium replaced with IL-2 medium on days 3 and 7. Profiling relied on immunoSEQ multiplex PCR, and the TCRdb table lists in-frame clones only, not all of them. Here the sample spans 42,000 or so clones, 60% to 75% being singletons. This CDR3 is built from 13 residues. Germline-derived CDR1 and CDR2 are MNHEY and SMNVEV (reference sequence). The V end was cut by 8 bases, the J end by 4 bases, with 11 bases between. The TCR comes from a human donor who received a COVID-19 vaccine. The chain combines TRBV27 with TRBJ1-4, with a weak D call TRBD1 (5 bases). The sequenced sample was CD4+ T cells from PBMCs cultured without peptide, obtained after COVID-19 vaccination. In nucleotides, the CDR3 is TGTGCCAGCCGTTGGGGGTTTAATGAAAAACTGTTTTTT. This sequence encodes CASRWGFNEKLFF.